The clone carrying this T cell receptor (beta chain) was detected many times. The read is 3 residues too short to cover the CDR3 end, so that end is filled in from the germline J gene. This record comes from a study of T cell clonality in common variable immunodeficiency. The assay was immunoSEQ multiplex PCR, and TCRdb's table has in-frame clones only and misses some. The sample is made up of about 34,000 clones, none counted only once. V lost 0 bases to trimming and J lost 8 bases; unmatched junction nucleotides: 7. Per germline, CDR1 SGHRS and CDR2 YFSETQ. The CDR3 is 15 residues long. The rearrangement joins TRBV5-1 to TRBJ1-4, with TRBD1 matching 7 bases. The sequenced sample consisted of peripheral blood mononuclear cells. This sequence originates from a person aged 18-69 years in good health. The sequenced CDR3 bases are TGCGCCAGCAGCTTGGCGTCAGGGGGAGTCGAAAAA. Protein sequence: CASSLASGGVEK. The CDR3 in full is CASSLASGGVEKLFF.